Here is one TCR beta chain with its context. Antigen specificity is unknown. This record belongs to a study of T cell responses to AZD1222 COVID-19 vaccine. Study-level findings and limits: Researchers took repertoire samples only after the peak T cell response had come. Spike-wide vaccine-associated CD4 TCRs dominated at 160-218 and 743-854. An increase in Spike-specific TCR breadth and depth was observed after two AZD1222 doses.

CDR3 length: 13 amino acids. CDR1 SGHTA and CDR2 FQGNSA come from the germline V gene. V gave up 2 bases and J gave up 5 bases, with 9 bases separating them. Method: immunoSEQ multiplex PCR; TCRdb's copy keeps in-frame clones and lacks some. The sample holds about 53,000 clones, approximately 84% seen once. The origin of this receptor is an adult in good health. This chain uses TRBV7-2 with TRBJ1-1; unclear D gene. Sample: peripheral blood, taken on day 0 of AZD1222 vaccination. The CDR3 coding sequence is TGTGCCAGCAGCTTAAGTCGAAGGACTGAAGCTTTCTTT. This codes for CASSLSRRTEAFF.